Shown below are 13 T cell receptor beta chains from a single sample sequenced in a study of shared clonotypes between healthy human individuals. This table comes from immunoSEQ multiplex PCR, and its TCRdb copy is limited to in-frame clones, with some not included. The profile shows approximately 2,000,000 clones, 92% of them singletons. The sample consisted of naive CD4+ T cells from PBMCs. Indicated subset: CD45RA+ positively selected. Every receptor here comes from a man younger than 35 in good health. Some clones in this sample may be carry-over from other donors' samples.

This rearrangement joins TRBV4-1 to TRBJ2-7; 12 bases are a match to TRBD2. This CDR3 comprises 22 residues. Germline V gene lookup returns CDR1 MGHRA and CDR2 YSYEKL. V lost 4 bases to trimming and J lost 7 bases; unmatched junction nucleotides: 29. Here the CDR3 reads CASSPHPGVDASGRAFQGEQYF. Here the CDR3 DNA reads TGCGCCAGCAGCCCCCACCCAGGGGTAGATGCTAGCGGGAGGGCCTTTCAAGGGGAGCAGTACTTC.

CDR3 region: CASSLLAGGPRGGELFF. The CDR3 coding sequence is TGTGCCAGCAGTTTACTGGCGGGAGGGCCGAGGGGCGGGGAGCTGTTTTTT. The V and J genes are TRBV27 and TRBJ2-2; 9 bases are shared with TRBD2. CDR1 and CDR2 (germline): MNHEY, SMNVEV (reference sequence). Trimming removed 2 bases from V and 7 bases from J; junction bases left unmatched: 11. The CDR3 runs to 17 residues.

The chain employs TRBV9 and TRBJ2-3; D is perhaps TRBD1 or TRBD2 (5 bases each). The CDR3 runs to 17 residues. Germline V gives CDR1 SGDLS, CDR2 YYNGEE. The V end was cut by 0 bases, the J end by 8 bases, with 22 bases between. Written as DNA, the CDR3 is TGTGCCAGCAGCGTAGCTGTCTTCGGGGCGGGCCACGGTACGCAGTATTTT. Translated, it gives CASSVAVFGAGHGTQYF. The complete variable domain, with remaining parts taken from reference TRBV9 and TRBJ2-3, reads DSGVTQTPKHLITATGQRVTLRCSPRSGDLSVYWYQQSLDQGLQFLIQYYNGEERAKGNILERFSAQQFPDLHSELNLSSLELGDSALYFCASSVAVFGAGHGTQYFGPGTRLTVL.

The chain is built from TRBV5-5 and TRBJ2-7; 8 bases are shared with TRBD1. Germline values: CDR1 SGHKS, CDR2 YYEKEE (reference sequence). J gave up 2 bases and V 4 bases, and 8 bases lay outside the gene matches. This CDR3 comprises 15 residues. The CDR3 here is CASSPLPGQAYEQYF. DNA for the CDR3: TGTGCCAGCAGCCCTCTCCCGGGACAGGCCTACGAGCAGTACTTC.

V is TRBV28 and J is TRBJ2-7, with 11 bases identical to TRBD2. The CDR3 consists of 15 residues. Germline CDR1 reads MDHEN; CDR2 reads SYDVKM. After removal of 3 bases from V and 3 bases from J, the junction contained 4 bases not matched to a gene. The CDR3 DNA reads TGTGCCAGCAGTTTTGCTAGCGGGAGGCTCTACGAGCAGTACTTC. Residues: CASSFASGRLYEQYF.

Note on this clone: The same CDR3 is also encoded by other DNA sequences in this sample. The gene calls are TRBV4-2 and TRBJ2-7; D is unclear. CDR1 is LGHNA, CDR2 YNFKEQ, per germline. CDR3 length: 14 residues. Trimming cost V 0 bases and J 2 bases, with 8 bases left between them. The CDR3 nucleotides are TGTGCCAGCAGCCAAGATAGAGGCCCCTACGAGCAGTACTTC. It translates to CASSQDRGPYEQYF.

The chain carries TRBV19 and TRBJ1-5; TRBD1 is a possible D gene (6 bases). The germline CDR1 and CDR2 sequences are LNHDA and SQIVND (reference sequence). This CDR3 contains 15 residues. Trimming pared 7 bases from V and 0 bases from J, leaving 13 bases between. In DNA form, the CDR3 reads TGTGCCAGTACTCCTCGGACAGTTAGCAATCAGCCCCAGCATTTT. It codes for CASTPRTVSNQPQHF.

The count of this clone is one. CDR3 residues: CASSIVTSGPTSQYF. The CDR3, as DNA: TGTGCCAGTAGTATCGTGACTAGCGGGCCTACGTCGCAGTACTTC. The V gene is TRBV19, the J gene TRBJ2-5; 10 bases map to TRBD2. The length of the CDR3 is 15 residues. J gave up 11 bases and V 3 bases, and 12 bases lay outside the gene matches. CDR1 LNHDA and CDR2 SQIVND come from the germline V gene (reference sequence).

Note on this clone: One junction end disagrees with the germline gene, perhaps due to a read error. The rearrangement links TRBV27 to TRBJ2-2, with unresolved D. Germline values: CDR1 MNHEY, CDR2 SMNVEV (reference sequence). CDR3 size: 16 residues. The CDR3 coding sequence is TGTGCCAGCAGTCTATCCCCGCTTACGAGGACCGGGGAGCTGTTTTTT. Translation gives CASSLSPLTRTGELFF.

This sequence joins TRBV4-1 and TRBJ2-5, with 9 bases aligning to TRBD2. Looked up from germline, CDR1 is MGHRA and CDR2 is YSYEKL. V lost 4 bases to trimming and J lost 2 bases; unmatched junction nucleotides: 8. This CDR3 spans 16 amino acids. In nucleotides, the CDR3 is TGCGCCAGCAGCCCCCTAGGACTAGCGCCACAAGAGACCCAGTACTTC. Residues: CASSPLGLAPQETQYF.

The CDR3 DNA reads TGCGCCAGCAGCTTGGAAGGGGCCGAAAATTCACCCCTCCACTTT. Translation gives CASSLEGAENSPLHF. The V call is TRBV5-1, the J call TRBJ1-6; D is perhaps TRBD1 (5 bases). The CDR3 loop spans 15 amino acids. CDR1 SGHRS and CDR2 YFSETQ come from the germline V gene. V lost 0 bases to trimming and J lost 7 bases, with 11 bases between them.

This clone was observed a few times. Additional DNA sequences in this sample encode the identical CDR3. The genes are TRBV28 and TRBJ1-5, with D unclear. Germline values: CDR1 MDHEN, CDR2 SYDVKM. The CDR3 runs 14 residues. The ends were cut back, 2 bases at V and 3 bases at J, with 8 bases in the middle. This CDR3 is CASSLSQSNQPQHF. The DNA for the CDR3 is TGTGCCAGCAGTTTAAGCCAGTCCAATCAGCCCCAGCATTTT. Looking up the rest from reference TRBV28 and TRBJ1-5 gives the full variable domain: DVKVTQSSRYLVKRTGEKVFLECVQDMDHENMFWYRQDPGLGLRLIYFSYDVKMKEKGDIPEGYSVSREKKERFSLILESASTNQTSMYLCASSLSQSNQPQHFGDGTRLSIL.

The V and J genes are TRBV28 and TRBJ1-6; D not resolved. Germline V lookup: CDR1 MDHEN, CDR2 SYDVKM. The CDR3 contains 12 residues. Trimming removed 7 bases at V and 10 bases at J, with 11 bases between. For the CDR3, the DNA is TGTGCCAGCACCGTACCCAGATCACCCCTCCACTTT. Its protein product is CASTVPRSPLHF.